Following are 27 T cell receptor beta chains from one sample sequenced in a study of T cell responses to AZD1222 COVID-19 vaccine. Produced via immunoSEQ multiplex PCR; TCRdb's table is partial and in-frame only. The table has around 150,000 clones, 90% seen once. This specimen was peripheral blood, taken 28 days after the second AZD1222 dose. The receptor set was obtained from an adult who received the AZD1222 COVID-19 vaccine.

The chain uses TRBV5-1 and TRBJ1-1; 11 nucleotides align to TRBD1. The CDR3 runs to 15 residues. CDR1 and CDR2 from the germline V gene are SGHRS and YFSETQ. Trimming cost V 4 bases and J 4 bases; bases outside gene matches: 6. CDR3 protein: CASSNAGTGGTEAFF. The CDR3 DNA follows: TGCGCCAGCAGCAACGCCGGGACAGGGGGCACTGAAGCTTTCTTT.

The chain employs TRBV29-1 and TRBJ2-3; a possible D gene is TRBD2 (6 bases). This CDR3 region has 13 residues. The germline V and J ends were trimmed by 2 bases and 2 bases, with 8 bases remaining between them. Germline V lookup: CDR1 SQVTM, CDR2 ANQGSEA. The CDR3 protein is CSVEQGLTDTQYF. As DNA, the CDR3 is TGCAGCGTTGAACAGGGACTCACAGATACGCAGTATTTT.

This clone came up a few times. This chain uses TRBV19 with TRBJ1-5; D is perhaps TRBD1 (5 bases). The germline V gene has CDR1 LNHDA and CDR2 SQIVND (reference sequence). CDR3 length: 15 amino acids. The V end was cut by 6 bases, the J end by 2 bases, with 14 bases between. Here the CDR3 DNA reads TGTGCCAGTAGCCCATTATTGGGGGGCAATCAGCCCCAGCATTTT. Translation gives CASSPLLGGNQPQHF.

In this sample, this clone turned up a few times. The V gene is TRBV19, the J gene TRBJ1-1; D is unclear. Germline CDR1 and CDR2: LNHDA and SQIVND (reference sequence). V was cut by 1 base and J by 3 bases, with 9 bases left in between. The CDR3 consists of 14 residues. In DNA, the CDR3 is TGTGCCAGTAGTATAGCAGGTACCGACACTGAAGCTTTCTTT. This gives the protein CASSIAGTDTEAFF.

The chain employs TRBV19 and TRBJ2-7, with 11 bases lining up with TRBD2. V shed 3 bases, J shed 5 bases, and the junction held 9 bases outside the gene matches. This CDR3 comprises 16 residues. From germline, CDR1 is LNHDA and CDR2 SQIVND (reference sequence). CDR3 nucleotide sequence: TGTGCCAGTAGTATCTCCCATAGCGGGAGGGCGAACGAGCAGTACTTC. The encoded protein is CASSISHSGRANEQYF.

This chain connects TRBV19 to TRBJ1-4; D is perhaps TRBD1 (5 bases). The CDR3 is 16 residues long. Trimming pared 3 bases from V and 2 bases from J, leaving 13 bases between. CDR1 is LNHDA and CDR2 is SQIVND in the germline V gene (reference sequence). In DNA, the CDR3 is TGTGCCAGTAGTATGATGCGGGGACCCACTAATGAAAAACTGTTTTTT. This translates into CASSMMRGPTNEKLFF.

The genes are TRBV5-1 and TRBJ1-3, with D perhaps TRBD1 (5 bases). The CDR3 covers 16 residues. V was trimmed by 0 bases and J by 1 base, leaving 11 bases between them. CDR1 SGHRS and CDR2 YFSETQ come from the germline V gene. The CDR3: CASSLGPGGSGNTIYF. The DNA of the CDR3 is TGCGCCAGCAGCTTGGGTCCCGGGGGGTCTGGAAACACCATATATTTT.

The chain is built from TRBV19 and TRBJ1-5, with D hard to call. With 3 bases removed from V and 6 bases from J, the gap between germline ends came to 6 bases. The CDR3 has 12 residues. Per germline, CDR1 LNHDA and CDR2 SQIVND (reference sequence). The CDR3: CASSIGSQPQHF. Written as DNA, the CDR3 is TGTGCCAGTAGTATCGGTAGTCAGCCCCAGCATTTT.

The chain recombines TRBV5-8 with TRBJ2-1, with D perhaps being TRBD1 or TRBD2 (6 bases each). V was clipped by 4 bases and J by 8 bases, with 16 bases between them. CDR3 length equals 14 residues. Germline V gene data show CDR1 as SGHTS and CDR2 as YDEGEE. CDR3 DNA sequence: TGTGCCAGCAGCAGCGGGCAGGGGAAGGATGAGCAGTTCTTC. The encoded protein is CASSSGQGKDEQFF.

The CDR3 spells CASSQERQGFNSPLHF. For the CDR3, the DNA is TGTGCCAGCAGCCAAGAAAGACAGGGGTTTAATTCACCCCTCCACTTT. The chain employs TRBV4-2 and TRBJ1-6; TRBD1 matches 8 bases. The CDR3 contains 16 residues. Looked up from germline, CDR1 is LGHNA and CDR2 is YNFKEQ. After removal of 0 bases from V and 6 bases from J, the junction contained 4 bases not matched to a gene.

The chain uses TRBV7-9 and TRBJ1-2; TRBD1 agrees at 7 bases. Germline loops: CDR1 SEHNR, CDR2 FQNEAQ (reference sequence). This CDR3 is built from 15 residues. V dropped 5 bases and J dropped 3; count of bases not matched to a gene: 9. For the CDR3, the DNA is TGTGCCAGCAGCGTCACAGGGGATTTGCACTATGGCTACACCTTC. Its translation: CASSVTGDLHYGYTF.

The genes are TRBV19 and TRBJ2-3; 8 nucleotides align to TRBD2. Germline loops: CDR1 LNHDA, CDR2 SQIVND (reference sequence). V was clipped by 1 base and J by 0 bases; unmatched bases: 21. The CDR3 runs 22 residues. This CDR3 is CASSIGRRGSGAGVGSTDTQYF. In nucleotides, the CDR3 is TGTGCCAGTAGTATAGGCCGGCGCGGGAGCGGAGCGGGAGTAGGGAGCACAGATACGCAGTATTTT. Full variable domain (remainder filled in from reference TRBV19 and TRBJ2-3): DGGITQSPKYLFRKEGQNVTLSCEQNLNHDAMYWYRQDPGQGLRLIYYSQIVNDFQKGDIAEGYSVSREKKESFPLTVTSAQKNPTAFYLCASSIGRRGSGAGVGSTDTQYFGPGTRLTVL.

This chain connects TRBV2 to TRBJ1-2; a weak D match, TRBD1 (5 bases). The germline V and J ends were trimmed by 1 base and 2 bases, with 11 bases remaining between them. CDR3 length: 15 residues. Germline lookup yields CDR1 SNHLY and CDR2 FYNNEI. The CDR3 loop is CASSEGGGMNYGYTF. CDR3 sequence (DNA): TGTGCCAGCAGTGAAGGGGGGGGTATGAACTATGGCTACACCTTC. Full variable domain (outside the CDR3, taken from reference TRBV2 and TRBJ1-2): EPEVTQTPSHQVTQMGQEVILRCVPISNHLYFYWYRQILGQKVEFLVSFYNNEISEKSEIFDDQFSVERPDGSNFTLKIRSTKLEDSAMYFCASSEGGGMNYGYTFGSGTRLTVV.

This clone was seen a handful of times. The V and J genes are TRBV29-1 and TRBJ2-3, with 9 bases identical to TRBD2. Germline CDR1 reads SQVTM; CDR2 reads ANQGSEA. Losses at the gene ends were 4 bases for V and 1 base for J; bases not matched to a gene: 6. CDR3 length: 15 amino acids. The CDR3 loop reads CSVVRLAGRTDTQYF. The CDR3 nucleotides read TGCAGCGTTGTTCGGCTAGCGGGACGCACAGATACGCAGTATTTT.

The CDR3 DNA reads TGTGCCAGCAGCCAAGTTACGCCCTACGAGCAGTACTTC. Amino acid sequence: CASSQVTPYEQYF. The chain carries TRBV14 and TRBJ2-7; D gene unclear. Germline values: CDR1 SGHDN, CDR2 FVKESK. Trimming removed 1 base at V and 2 bases at J, with 6 bases between. CDR3 length: 13 amino acids.

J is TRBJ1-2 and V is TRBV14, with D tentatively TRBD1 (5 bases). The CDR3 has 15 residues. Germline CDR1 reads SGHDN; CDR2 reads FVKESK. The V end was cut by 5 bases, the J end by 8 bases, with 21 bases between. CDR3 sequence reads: CASSDVKRGVWGYTF. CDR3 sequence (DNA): TGTGCCAGCAGCGACGTCAAGAGGGGTGTTTGGGGCTACACCTTC.

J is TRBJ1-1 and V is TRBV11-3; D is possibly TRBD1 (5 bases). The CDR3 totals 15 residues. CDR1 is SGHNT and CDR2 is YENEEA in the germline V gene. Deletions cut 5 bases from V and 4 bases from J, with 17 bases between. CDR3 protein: CASSPGGGMGTEAFF. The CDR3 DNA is TGTGCCAGCAGCCCAGGCGGGGGAATGGGCACTGAAGCTTTCTTT.

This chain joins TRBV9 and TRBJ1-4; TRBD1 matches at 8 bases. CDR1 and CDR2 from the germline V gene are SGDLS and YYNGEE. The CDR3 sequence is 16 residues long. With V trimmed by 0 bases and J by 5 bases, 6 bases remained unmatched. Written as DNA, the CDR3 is TGTGCCAGCAGCGTAGGGGCAGGGGGCTCGAATGAAAAACTGTTTTTT. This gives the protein CASSVGAGGSNEKLFF.

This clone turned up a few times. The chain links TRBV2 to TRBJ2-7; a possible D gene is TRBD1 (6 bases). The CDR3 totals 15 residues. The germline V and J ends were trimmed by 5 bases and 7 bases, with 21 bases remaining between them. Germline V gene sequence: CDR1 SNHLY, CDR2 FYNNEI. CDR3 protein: CASSPPGQFQSEQYF. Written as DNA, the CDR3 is TGTGCCAGCAGTCCGCCCGGACAGTTCCAGTCTGAGCAGTACTTC.

The CDR3 DNA reads TGTGCCAGCAGCGCAGGGAGCTCCTACGAGCAGTACTTC. Translating it yields CASSAGSSYEQYF. This chain connects TRBV9 to TRBJ2-7; D possibly uses TRBD1 or TRBD2 (5 bases each). CDR1 SGDLS and CDR2 YYNGEE come from the germline V gene. This CDR3 is built from 13 residues. V was pared by 3 bases and J by 0 bases, with 7 bases between.

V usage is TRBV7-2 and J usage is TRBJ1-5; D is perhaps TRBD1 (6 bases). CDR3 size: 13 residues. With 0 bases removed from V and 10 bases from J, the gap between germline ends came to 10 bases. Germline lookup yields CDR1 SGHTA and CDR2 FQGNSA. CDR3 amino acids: CASSLAFGGPQHF. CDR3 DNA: TGTGCCAGCAGCTTAGCATTTGGGGGCCCCCAGCATTTT.

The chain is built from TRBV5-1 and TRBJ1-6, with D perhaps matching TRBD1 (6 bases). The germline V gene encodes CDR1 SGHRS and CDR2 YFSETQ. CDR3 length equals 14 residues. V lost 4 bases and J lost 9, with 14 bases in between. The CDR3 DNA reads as TGCGCCAGCAGCCCATGGGACACCGGTTCACCCCTCCACTTT. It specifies CASSPWDTGSPLHF.

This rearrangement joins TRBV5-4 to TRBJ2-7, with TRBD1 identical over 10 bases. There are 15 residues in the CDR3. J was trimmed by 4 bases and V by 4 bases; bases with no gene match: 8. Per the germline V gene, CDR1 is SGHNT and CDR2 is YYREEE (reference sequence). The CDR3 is CASSPPGQGLYEQYF. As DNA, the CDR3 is TGTGCCAGCAGCCCCCCGGGACAGGGGTTGTACGAGCAGTACTTC.

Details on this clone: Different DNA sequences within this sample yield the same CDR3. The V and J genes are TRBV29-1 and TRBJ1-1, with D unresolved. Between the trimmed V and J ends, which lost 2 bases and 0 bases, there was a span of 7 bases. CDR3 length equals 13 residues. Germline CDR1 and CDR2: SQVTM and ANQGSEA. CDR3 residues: CSVERSMNTEAFF. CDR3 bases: TGCAGCGTTGAACGCAGTATGAACACTGAAGCTTTCTTT. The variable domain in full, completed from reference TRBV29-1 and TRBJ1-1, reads SAVISQKPSRDICQRGTSLTIQCQVDSQVTMMFWYRQQPGQSLTLIATANQGSEATYESGFVIDKFPISRPNLTFSTLTVSNMSPEDSSIYLCSVERSMNTEAFFGQGTRLTVV.

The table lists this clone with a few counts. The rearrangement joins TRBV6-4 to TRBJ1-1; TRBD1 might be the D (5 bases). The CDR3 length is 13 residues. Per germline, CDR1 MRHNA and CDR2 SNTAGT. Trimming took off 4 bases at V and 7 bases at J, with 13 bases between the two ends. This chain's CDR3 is CASSAPGHIEAFF. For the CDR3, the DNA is TGTGCCAGCAGTGCCCCGGGGCACATTGAAGCTTTCTTT.

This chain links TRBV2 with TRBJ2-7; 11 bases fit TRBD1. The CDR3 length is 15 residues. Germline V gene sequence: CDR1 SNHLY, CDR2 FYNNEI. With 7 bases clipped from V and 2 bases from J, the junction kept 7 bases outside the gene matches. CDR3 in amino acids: CASNLGTGGPYEQYF. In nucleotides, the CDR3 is TGTGCCAGCAATCTTGGGACAGGGGGACCCTACGAGCAGTACTTC. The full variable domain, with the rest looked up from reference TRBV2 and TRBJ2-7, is EPEVTQTPSHQVTQMGQEVILRCVPISNHLYFYWYRQILGQKVEFLVSFYNNEISEKSEIFDDQFSVERPDGSNFTLKIRSTKLEDSAMYFCASNLGTGGPYEQYFGPGTRLTVT.

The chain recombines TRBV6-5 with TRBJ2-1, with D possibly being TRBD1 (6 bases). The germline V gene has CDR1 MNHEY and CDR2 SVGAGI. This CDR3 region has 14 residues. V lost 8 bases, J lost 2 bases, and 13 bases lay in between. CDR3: CASSERGTYNEQFF. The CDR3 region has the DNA TGTGCCAGCTCTGAGAGGGGGACCTACAATGAGCAGTTCTTC.